The 2 T cell receptor beta chains below come from one sample, sequenced in a study of cytomegalovirus exposure and HLA in healthy donors (TCRdb year 2017). Receptor libraries were prepared by the immunoSEQ multiplex PCR assay. For the multiplex PCR, a mixture combining 60 forward primers for TCR Vbeta segments and 13 reverse primers for TCR Jbeta segments was used. TCRdb took over this immuneACCESS table, retaining in-frame rearrangements with V and J assigned. Such tables are incomplete; in checked studies, under half of the missing clones stem from an unresolved V gene, and the remainder is unexplained. The sample contains approximately 130,000 clones, 70% to 90% of them found a single time. Together, the top ten hold about 1.6% of the sample. Sequenced material: PBMCs. These receptor sequences come from a man in his forties in good health and CMV-seronegative.

The chain combines TRBV29-1 with TRBJ2-3; TRBD1 aligns across 8 bases. The V gene end was trimmed by 6 bases and the J gene end by 5 bases; junction bases not matched to a gene: 4. This CDR3 is 12 amino acids long. CDR1 is SQVTM, CDR2 ANQGSEA, per germline. Here the CDR3 DNA reads TGCAGCGTCATACAGGGGGGAGATACGCAGTATTTT. Translating it yields CSVIQGGDTQYF.

This clone turned up a few times. This chain links TRBV5-4 with TRBJ1-3; D gene uncertain. Trimming stripped 0 bases from V and 0 bases from J, with 7 bases between. CDR3 length: 15 amino acids. Germline V lookup: CDR1 SGHNT, CDR2 YYREEE (reference sequence). Here the CDR3 DNA reads TGTGCCAGCAGCTTGGCGGGGAGCTCTGGAAACACCATATATTTT. This encodes CASSLAGSSGNTIYF. The variable domain in full, with the rest retrieved from reference TRBV5-4 and TRBJ1-3, is ETGVTQSPTHLIKTRGQQVTLRCSSQSGHNTVSWYQQALGQGPQFIFQYYREEENGRGNFPPRFSGLQFPNYSSELNVNALELDDSALYLCASSLAGSSGNTIYFGEGSWLTVV.